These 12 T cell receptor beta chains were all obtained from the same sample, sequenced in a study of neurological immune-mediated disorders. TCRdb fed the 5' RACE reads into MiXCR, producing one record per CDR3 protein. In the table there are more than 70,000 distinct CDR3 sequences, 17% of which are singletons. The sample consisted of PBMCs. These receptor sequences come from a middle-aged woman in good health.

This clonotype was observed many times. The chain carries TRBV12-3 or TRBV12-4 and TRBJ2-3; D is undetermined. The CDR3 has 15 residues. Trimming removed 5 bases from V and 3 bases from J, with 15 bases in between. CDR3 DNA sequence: TGTGCCAGCAGTCCCCCGATCGGGCTTACAGATACGCAGTATTTT. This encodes CASSPPIGLTDTQYF.

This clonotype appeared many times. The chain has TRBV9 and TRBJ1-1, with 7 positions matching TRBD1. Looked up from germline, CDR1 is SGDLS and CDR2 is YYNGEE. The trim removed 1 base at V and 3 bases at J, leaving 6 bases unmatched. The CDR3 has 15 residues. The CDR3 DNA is TGTGCCAGCAGCGTATCGGTCGACAGGGACACTGAAGCTTTCTTT. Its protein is CASSVSVDRDTEAFF.

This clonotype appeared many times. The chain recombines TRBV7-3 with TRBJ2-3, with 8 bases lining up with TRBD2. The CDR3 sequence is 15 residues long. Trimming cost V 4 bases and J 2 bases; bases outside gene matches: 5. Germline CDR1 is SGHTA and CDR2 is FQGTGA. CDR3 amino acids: CASSSRGAYTDTQYF. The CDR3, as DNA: TGTGCCAGCAGCTCGCGGGGGGCTTACACAGATACGCAGTATTTT.

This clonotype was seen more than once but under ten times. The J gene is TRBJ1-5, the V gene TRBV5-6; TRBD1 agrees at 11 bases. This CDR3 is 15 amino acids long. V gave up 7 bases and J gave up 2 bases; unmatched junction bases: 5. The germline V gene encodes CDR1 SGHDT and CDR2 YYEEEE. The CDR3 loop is CASGQGAAGNQPQHF. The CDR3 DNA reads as TGTGCCAGCGGACAGGGGGCGGCGGGCAATCAGCCCCAGCATTTT.

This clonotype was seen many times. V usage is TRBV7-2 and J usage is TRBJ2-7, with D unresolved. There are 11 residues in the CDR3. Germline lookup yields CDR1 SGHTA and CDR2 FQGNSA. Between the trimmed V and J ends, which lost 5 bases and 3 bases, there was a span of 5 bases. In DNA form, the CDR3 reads TGTGCCAGCAGCCGAGACTACGAGCAGTACTTC. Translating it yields CASSRDYEQYF.

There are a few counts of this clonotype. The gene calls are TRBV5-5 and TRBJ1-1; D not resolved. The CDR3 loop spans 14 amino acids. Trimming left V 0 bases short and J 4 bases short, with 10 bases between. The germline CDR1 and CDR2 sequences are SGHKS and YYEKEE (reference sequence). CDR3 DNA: TGTGCCAGCAGCTTGGAGGTCTTAGGCACTGAAGCTTTCTTT. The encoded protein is CASSLEVLGTEAFF.

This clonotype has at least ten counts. The CDR3 DNA reads as TGCGCCAGCAGTGAGTCGATCTACAGGTATAGCAATCAGCCCCAGCATTTT. Translation: CASSESIYRYSNQPQHF. This chain connects TRBV10-2 to TRBJ1-5; TRBD1 is a possible D gene (5 bases). The CDR3 is 17 amino acids. Germline CDR1 and CDR2: WSHSY and SAAADI. V was clipped by 0 bases and J by 0 bases, with 12 bases between them.

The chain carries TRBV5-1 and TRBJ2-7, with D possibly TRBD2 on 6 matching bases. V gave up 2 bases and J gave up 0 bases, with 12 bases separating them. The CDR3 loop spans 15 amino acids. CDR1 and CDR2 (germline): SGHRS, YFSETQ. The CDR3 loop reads CASSLGGSSSYEQYF. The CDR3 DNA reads TGCGCCAGCAGCTTAGGAGGGTCAAGCTCCTACGAGCAGTACTTC.

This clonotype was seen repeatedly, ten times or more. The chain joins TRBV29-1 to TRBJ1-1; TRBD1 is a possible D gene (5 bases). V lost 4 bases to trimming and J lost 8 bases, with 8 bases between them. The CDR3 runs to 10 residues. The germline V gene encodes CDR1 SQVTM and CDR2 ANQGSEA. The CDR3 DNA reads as TGCAGCGTTGGTCAGGGAGAAGCTTTCTTT. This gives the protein CSVGQGEAFF.

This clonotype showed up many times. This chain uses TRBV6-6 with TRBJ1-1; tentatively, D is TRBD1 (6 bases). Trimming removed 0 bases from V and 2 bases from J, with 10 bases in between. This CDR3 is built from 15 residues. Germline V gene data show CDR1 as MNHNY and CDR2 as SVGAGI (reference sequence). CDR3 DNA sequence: TGTGCCAGCAGTTACTCGTGGACAGCTAACACTGAAGCTTTCTTT. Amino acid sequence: CASSYSWTANTEAFF.

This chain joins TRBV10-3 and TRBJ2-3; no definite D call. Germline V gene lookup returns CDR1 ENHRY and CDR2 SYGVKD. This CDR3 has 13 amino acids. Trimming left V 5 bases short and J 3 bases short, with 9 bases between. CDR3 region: CAISREETDTQYF. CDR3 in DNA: TGTGCCATCAGTCGAGAGGAGACAGATACGCAGTATTTT.

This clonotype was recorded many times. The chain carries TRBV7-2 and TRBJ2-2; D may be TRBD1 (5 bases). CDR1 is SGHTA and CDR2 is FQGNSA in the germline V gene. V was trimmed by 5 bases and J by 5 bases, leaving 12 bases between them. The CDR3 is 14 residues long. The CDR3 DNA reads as TGTGCCAGCAGCGAACTTCAGGGAACCGGGGAGCTGTTTTTT. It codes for CASSELQGTGELFF. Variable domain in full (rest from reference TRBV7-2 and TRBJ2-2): GAGVSQSPSNKVTEKGKDVELRCDPISGHTALYWYRQSLGQGLEFLIYFQGNSAPDKSGLPSDRFSAERTGGSVSTLTIQRTQQEDSAVYLCASSELQGTGELFFGEGSRLTVL.